The sample holds one count of the clone carrying this T cell receptor beta chain. The data were taken from a study of blood T cell repertoires in COVID-19. Study overall: Nucleic acid was either cDNA or gDNA, and it came from T cells, B-cell-depleted T cells, or PBMCs.

The assay was immunoSEQ multiplex PCR, and TCRdb's table has in-frame clones only and misses some. The table lists 85,000 to 100,000 clones, 86% of them singletons. Germline V gene sequence: CDR1 SGHRS, CDR2 YFSETQ. This CDR3 contains 17 residues. V lost 4 bases, J lost 7 bases, and 15 bases stayed unmatched. V and J are TRBV5-1 and TRBJ2-1; 9 nucleotides match TRBD1. Sequenced input: peripheral blood. The receptor's source is a middle-aged man with active or convalescent COVID-19. CDR3 region: CASSPPGQGFSWNEQFF. The DNA for the CDR3 is TGCGCCAGCAGCCCACCGGGACAGGGTTTCTCTTGGAATGAGCAGTTCTTC.